This TCR beta chain was identified during a study of shared clonotypes between healthy human individuals. The healthy adult donors were HIV-negative and reported no recent acute infections or vaccinations. Sequencing used immunoSEQ multiplex PCR; TCRdb keeps in-frame clones, though not all of them. The sample has roughly 2 million clones; 90% to 96% are singletons. CDR1 and CDR2 from the germline V gene are KGHSH and LQKENI. The ends were cut back, 3 bases at V and 0 bases at J, with 9 bases in the middle. This CDR3 contains 14 residues. Specimen: naive CD4+ T cells sorted from blood. As for subset: CD45RA+ positively selected. The origin of this receptor is a man aged 18 to 29 in good health. J is TRBJ2-7 and V is TRBV18, with unresolved D. CDR3 protein: CASSPGRYSYEQYF. The CDR3 DNA sequence: TGTGCCAGCTCACCCGGCAGGTACTCCTACGAGCAGTACTTC.